The next 5 T cell receptor beta chains were all read from a single sample in a study of cytomegalovirus exposure and HLA in healthy donors. TCRdb's copy holds only in-frame clones and misses some; the assay was immunoSEQ multiplex PCR. The table includes about 360,000 clones, more than 80% detected once. Sequencing was performed on PBMCs. The origin of the receptors is a woman aged 18-29 years in good health and CMV-seronegative.

The rearrangement joins TRBV9 to TRBJ1-2; D is possibly TRBD1 (5 bases). CDR3 size: 16 residues. V was trimmed by 0 bases and J by 2 bases, leaving 14 bases between them. Germline CDR1 SGDLS, CDR2 YYNGEE. The CDR3 DNA reads as TGTGCCAGCAGCGTAGATCACAGACAGTTAAACTATGGCTACACCTTC. Protein product: CASSVDHRQLNYGYTF.

This clone has more than one count but fewer than ten. The chain combines TRBV18 with TRBJ1-1; TRBD1 matches at 7 bases. Per the germline V gene, CDR1 is KGHSH and CDR2 is LQKENI. CDR3 length equals 15 residues. V shed 6 bases and J 3 bases; nucleotides not matched to a gene: 10. DNA for the CDR3: TGTGCCAGCTCCTCAACAGGGGATGGGTACACTGAAGCTTTCTTT. Its translation: CASSSTGDGYTEAFF.

This chain links TRBV28 with TRBJ2-2, with a tentative D call TRBD2 (6 bases). Germline V CDR1 and CDR2: MDHEN, SYDVKM. Trimming took 10 bases from V and 3 from J, leaving 24 bases between them. CDR3 length equals 17 residues. CDR3 in amino acids: CATETPGRWGDTGELFF. CDR3 bases: TGTGCCACCGAAACTCCGGGACGCTGGGGGGACACCGGGGAGCTGTTTTTT.

In its sample, this clone was seen once. This chain links TRBV30 with TRBJ2-7; 8 nucleotides agree with TRBD1. V lost 5 bases to trimming and J lost 5 bases; unmatched junction nucleotides: 8. Per germline, CDR1 GTSNPN and CDR2 SVGIG (reference sequence). This CDR3 spans 13 amino acids. CDR3 residues: CAWDTTGVDEQYF. DNA for the CDR3: TGTGCCTGGGACACGACAGGGGTGGACGAGCAGTACTTC.

The rearrangement joins TRBV25-1 to TRBJ1-2; possible D gene TRBD1, 6 bases. V was shortened by 3 bases and J by 6 bases, with 11 bases between the two germline ends. Germline CDR1 MGHDK, CDR2 SYGVNS. The CDR3 contains 13 residues. CDR3 loop: CASSDYTGNGYTF. In DNA, the CDR3 is TGTGCCAGCAGTGACTACACAGGGAATGGCTACACCTTC.